These T cell receptor beta chains were read from a single sample in a study of long-term antiretroviral therapy in people with HIV. Using immunoSEQ multiplex PCR, the repertoire was profiled, and TCRdb retains in-frame clones only, with some absent. The sample includes some 12,000 clones, about 80% of them seen just once. Sequencing was performed on unsorted PBMCs, taken roughly 8.1 years after starting antiretroviral therapy. Receptors originate from a man aged 50-59 years with HIV. Both conserved end residues are part of each CDR3. Each record gives: CDR3 protein, V gene, clone size, J gene, D gene. A D gene is named only where the DNA matches it firmly. Size is stated for part of the rows, as once, few or many counts, or as a class when the clone is expanded.

CASSLGYQGGNTEAFF | TRBV11-2 | NA | TRBJ1-1 | NA
CASSARQGNEQFF | TRBV7-7 | NA | TRBJ2-1 | TRBD1
CASSRLTTIDYEQYF | TRBV4-1 | NA | TRBJ2-7 | NA
CASSPSSGEGETQYF | TRBV9 | NA | TRBJ2-5 | NA
CASSVDPGANTEAFF | TRBV9 | few | TRBJ1-1 | NA
CASSVGGPNQPQHF | TRBV9 | NA | TRBJ1-5 | NA
CASSETGLSNQPQHF | TRBV11-2 | NA | TRBJ1-5 | NA
CAISPGQGAPEQYF | TRBV10-3 | NA | TRBJ2-7 | TRBD1
CASSLAGKHAEQFF | TRBV7-9 | NA | TRBJ2-1 | NA
CAWSAPGQEGTEAFF | TRBV30 | few | TRBJ1-1 | TRBD1